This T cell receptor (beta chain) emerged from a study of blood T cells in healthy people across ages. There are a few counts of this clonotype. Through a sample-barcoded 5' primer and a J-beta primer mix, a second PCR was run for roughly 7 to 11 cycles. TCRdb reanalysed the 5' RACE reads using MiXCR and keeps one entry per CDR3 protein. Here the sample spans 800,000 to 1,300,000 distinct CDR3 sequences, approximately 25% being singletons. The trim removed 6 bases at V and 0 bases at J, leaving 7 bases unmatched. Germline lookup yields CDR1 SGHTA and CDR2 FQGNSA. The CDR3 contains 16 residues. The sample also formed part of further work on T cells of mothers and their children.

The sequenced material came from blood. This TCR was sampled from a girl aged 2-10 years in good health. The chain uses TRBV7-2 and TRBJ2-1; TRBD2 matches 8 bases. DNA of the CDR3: TGTGCCAGCAGACTTATAGCGGGGAGCTCCTACAATGAGCAGTTCTTC. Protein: CASRLIAGSSYNEQFF.